Shown below are 30 T cell receptor beta chains from a single sample sequenced in a study of cytomegalovirus exposure and HLA in healthy donors. Primers included in the PCR were 60 Vbeta and 13 Jbeta primers. TCRdb's table, derived via immunoSEQ multiplex PCR, lists solely in-frame clones and lacks some. The table has over 120,000 clones, over 70% seen once. Sequencing was performed on PBMCs. Source of these receptors: a man younger than 45 in good health and CMV-seronegative.

This clone has just a few counts. This rearrangement joins TRBV6-5 to TRBJ1-1; D is undetermined. The CDR3 consists of 15 residues. CDR1 is MNHEY and CDR2 is SVGAGI in the germline V gene. Deletions cut 5 bases from V and 3 bases from J, with 16 bases between. CDR3 DNA: TGTGCCAGCAGTAACGGGAGGCTTATTTACACTGAAGCTTTCTTT. Translating it yields CASSNGRLIYTEAFF.

This clone has only one observation. The V and J genes are TRBV5-1 and TRBJ2-2; a weak D match, TRBD2 (7 bases). This CDR3 comprises 14 residues. The germline CDR1 and CDR2 sequences are SGHRS and YFSETQ. V gave up 0 bases and J gave up 5 bases, with 8 bases separating them. The CDR3 sequence: CASSLEGGTGELFF. In DNA, the CDR3 is TGCGCCAGCAGCTTGGAGGGGGGGACCGGGGAGCTGTTTTTT.

The chain links TRBV5-4 to TRBJ2-2; TRBD2 matches at 9 bases. The V segment lost 0 bases and the J segment 4 bases; nucleotides outside the gene matches: 10. In germline, CDR1 is SGHNT, CDR2 YYREEE (reference sequence). CDR3 length: 18 residues. The CDR3 loop reads CASSLVWREGRITGELFF. For the CDR3, the DNA is TGTGCCAGCAGCTTGGTTTGGCGGGAGGGCAGGATCACCGGGGAGCTGTTTTTT.

CDR3 in DNA: TGCGCCAGCAGCCCCGGGACTAGCGGGAGTTTACAGACCCAGTACTTC. Its translation: CASSPGTSGSLQTQYF. The gene calls are TRBV5-1 and TRBJ2-5; 14 nucleotides match TRBD2. The V segment lost 4 bases and the J segment 6 bases; nucleotides outside the gene matches: 8. Germline CDR1 and CDR2: SGHRS and YFSETQ. CDR3 length: 16 residues.

The rearrangement uses TRBV5-1 and TRBJ1-1; D uncertain. CDR3 size: 16 residues. The ends were cut back, 4 bases at V and 2 bases at J, with 18 bases in the middle. Germline V gene data show CDR1 as SGHRS and CDR2 as YFSETQ. The CDR3 is CASSPNGAEANTEAFF. The DNA of the CDR3 is TGCGCCAGCAGCCCGAACGGAGCCGAGGCTAACACTGAAGCTTTCTTT.

The chain has TRBV30 and TRBJ1-5; D ambiguous. CDR3 length equals 14 residues. Germline V gene data show CDR1 as GTSNPN and CDR2 as SVGIG (reference sequence). V gave up 0 bases and J gave up 5 bases, with 11 bases separating them. The CDR3 DNA sequence: TGTGCCTGGAGTGTATGGCAGGAGGATCAGCCCCAGCATTTT. As protein: CAWSVWQEDQPQHF.

V gene TRBV4-2 combines with J gene TRBJ2-5; 11 bases are shared with TRBD1. V shed 0 bases, J shed 4 bases, and the junction held 4 bases outside the gene matches. This CDR3 spans 16 amino acids. In germline, CDR1 is LGHNA, CDR2 YNFKEQ. Here the CDR3 reads CASSQEWGQGGETQYF. In nucleotides, the CDR3 is TGTGCCAGCAGCCAAGAATGGGGACAGGGGGGAGAGACCCAGTACTTC.

The rearrangement links TRBV4-1 to TRBJ2-5; D ambiguous. V was pared by 5 bases and J by 4 bases, with 11 bases between. Germline CDR1 is MGHRA and CDR2 is YSYEKL. The CDR3 is made up of 13 amino acids. CDR3 in amino acids: CASSGLGLETQYF. The CDR3 coding sequence is TGCGCCAGCAGCGGTTTGGGCCTAGAGACCCAGTACTTC.

Here the CDR3 reads CASTKQGNTEAFF. The CDR3 region has the DNA TGTGCCAGCACTAAACAGGGGAACACTGAAGCTTTCTTT. This rearrangement joins TRBV7-2 to TRBJ1-1; D may be TRBD1 (6 bases). Per the germline V gene, CDR1 is SGHTA and CDR2 is FQGNSA. Trimming cost V 7 bases and J 1 base, with 10 bases left between them. The CDR3 contains 13 residues. Supplemented by reference TRBV7-2 and TRBJ1-1, the full variable domain reads GAGVSQSPSNKVTEKGKDVELRCDPISGHTALYWYRQSLGQGLEFLIYFQGNSAPDKSGLPSDRFSAERTGGSVSTLTIQRTQQEDSAVYLCASTKQGNTEAFFGQGTRLTVV.

In nucleotides, the CDR3 is TGTGCCAGCAGGCGGAGGTCATCTGTTCAAGAGACCCAGTACTTC. Amino acid sequence: CASRRRSSVQETQYF. V is TRBV28 and J is TRBJ2-5, with a possible D match to TRBD2 (5 bases). Germline CDR1 is MDHEN and CDR2 is SYDVKM. The length of the CDR3 is 15 residues. With 6 bases removed from V and 2 bases from J, the gap between germline ends came to 16 bases.

The chain couples TRBV21-1 to TRBJ1-3; the D call TRBD1 from the table was never checked on the DNA. TRBV21-1 is a documented pseudogene. The CDR3 is 19 amino acids. The CDR3 sequence: CASSLKYGRPMVGGNTIYF. CDR3 nucleotides: TGTGCCAGCAGCCTGAAGTATGGGCGCCCTATGGTGGGTGGAAACACCATATATTTT.

This clone occurred a few times. The CDR3 loop reads CASSYSPGGAFF. CDR3 nucleotides: TGTGCCAGCAGTTACTCGCCAGGGGGGGCTTTCTTT. The V gene is TRBV6-5, the J gene TRBJ1-1; 7 positions agree with TRBD1. After removal of 0 bases from V and 11 bases from J, the junction contained 3 bases not matched to a gene. There are 12 residues in the CDR3. CDR1 is MNHEY and CDR2 is SVGAGI in the germline V gene.

This sequence joins TRBV6-1 and TRBJ1-3; tentative D call: TRBD1 (5 bases). This CDR3 is built from 16 residues. Looked up from germline, CDR1 is MNHNS and CDR2 is SASEGT. V lost 2 bases and J 0 bases, leaving 11 bases between the germline ends. DNA of the CDR3: TGTGCCAGCAGTGAATTGCAGGGCCGCTCTGGAAACACCATATATTTT. Protein: CASSELQGRSGNTIYF.

The V call is TRBV7-2, the J call TRBJ1-3, with 7 positions matching TRBD1. The CDR3 spans 15 residues. J lost 2 bases, V lost 5 bases, and 6 bases had no gene match. Per the germline V gene, CDR1 is SGHTA and CDR2 is FQGNSA. As DNA, the CDR3 is TGTGCCAGCAGCCACTACCAGGGGGCTGGAAACACCATATATTTT. Encoded protein: CASSHYQGAGNTIYF.

J is TRBJ1-5 and V is TRBV2; D gene ambiguous. This CDR3 region has 14 residues. The germline gives CDR1 SNHLY, CDR2 FYNNEI. The V end lost 3 bases, the J end lost 7 bases, and 13 bases lay between the germline ends. The chain's CDR3 is CASSDTRSYQPQHF. The DNA of the CDR3 is TGTGCCAGCAGTGATACCCGCAGTTACCAGCCCCAGCATTTT.

This clone has just one count. The V call is TRBV6-6, the J call TRBJ1-1; D perhaps matches TRBD1 (6 bases). Trimming cost V 6 bases and J 4 bases, with 12 bases left between them. There are 13 residues in the CDR3. CDR1 is MNHNY, CDR2 SVGAGI, per germline (reference sequence). CDR3 residues: CASSPGQRTEAFF. As DNA, the CDR3 is TGTGCCAGCAGCCCCGGACAGCGCACTGAAGCTTTCTTT.

The V gene is TRBV11-2, the J gene TRBJ2-3; unclear D gene. V shed 3 bases and J shed 1 base, with 11 bases lying between them. Germline lookup yields CDR1 SGHAT and CDR2 FQNNGV. The CDR3 totals 15 residues. The CDR3 region has the DNA TGTGCCAGCAGCTTGTGGCGGTCTCGCACAGATACGCAGTATTTT. Translating gives CASSLWRSRTDTQYF.

In its sample, this clone was seen a few times. The V call is TRBV6-5, the J call TRBJ2-7; tentative D call: TRBD2 (7 bases). Germline values: CDR1 MNHEY, CDR2 SVGAGI. The CDR3 has 13 residues. The V end was cut by 9 bases, the J end by 5 bases, with 17 bases between. The CDR3 DNA sequence: TGTGCCAGTGAAGGGGGGGGGACCGACGAGCAGTACTTC. It specifies CASEGGGTDEQYF.

This clone was observed a few times. The chain links TRBV28 to TRBJ1-3, with D possibly TRBD1 on 6 matching bases. CDR3 length equals 15 residues. The V end lost 6 bases, the J end lost 2 bases, and 14 bases lay between the germline ends. CDR1 is MDHEN, CDR2 SYDVKM, per germline. The CDR3 is CASRGGVGTGNTIYF. The DNA for the CDR3 is TGTGCCAGCAGAGGGGGAGTCGGAACTGGAAACACCATATATTTT.

The chain has TRBV9 and TRBJ2-7, with 8 bases identical to TRBD2. The CDR3 is made up of 15 amino acids. Germline-derived CDR1 and CDR2 are SGDLS and YYNGEE. The junction had 13 bases not matched to a gene; V was cut back by 4 bases and J by 7 bases. This CDR3 is CASSSGTRAASEQYF. In DNA form, the CDR3 reads TGTGCCAGCAGCTCAGGGACTAGAGCCGCTTCGGAGCAGTACTTC.

V gene TRBV27 combines with J gene TRBJ2-5; D gene unclear. The CDR3 totals 11 residues. CDR1 MNHEY and CDR2 SMNVEV come from the germline V gene (reference sequence). Trimming pared 3 bases from V and 5 bases from J, leaving 4 bases between. As DNA, the CDR3 is TGTGCCAGCAGTTTGAGGGAGACCCAGTACTTC. As protein: CASSLRETQYF.

V usage is TRBV29-1 and J usage is TRBJ2-1; 10 bases match TRBD1. With V trimmed by 3 bases and J by 9 bases, 5 bases remained unmatched. Germline values: CDR1 SQVTM, CDR2 ANQGSEA. The CDR3 is 13 residues long. This CDR3 is CSVESTGGGEQFF. CDR3 DNA: TGCAGCGTTGAGTCGACAGGGGGCGGTGAGCAGTTCTTC.

The CDR3 DNA reads TGTGCCAGCACCCCGGAGGGACGAAGGGAGACCCAGTACTTC. The encoded protein is CASTPEGRRETQYF. This rearrangement joins TRBV9 to TRBJ2-5; TRBD2 is a possible D gene (6 bases). The CDR3 spans 14 residues. V gave up 6 bases and J gave up 5 bases, with 17 bases separating them. Germline V gene lookup returns CDR1 SGDLS and CDR2 YYNGEE.

The V gene is TRBV5-4, the J gene TRBJ2-5; weak D call: TRBD1 (6 bases). V dropped 5 bases and J dropped 0 bases, with 11 bases sitting between them. Germline V gene data show CDR1 as SGHNT and CDR2 as YYREEE (reference sequence). CDR3 length equals 14 residues. CDR3 residues: CASRPGQNQETQYF. CDR3 DNA sequence: TGTGCCAGCAGGCCGGGACAAAACCAAGAGACCCAGTACTTC.

CDR3 nucleotides: TGTGCCAGCGGCCGGACAGGGGTATATGGCTACACCTTC. It translates to CASGRTGVYGYTF. This rearrangement joins TRBV27 to TRBJ1-2; 9 nucleotides align to TRBD1. The CDR3 extends over 13 amino acids. V gave up 8 bases and J gave up 5 bases; unmatched junction bases: 6. Per germline, CDR1 MNHEY and CDR2 SMNVEV (reference sequence).

V and J are TRBV5-1 and TRBJ1-2; 9 bases match TRBD1. V lost 4 bases, J lost 6 bases, and 4 bases stayed unmatched. Per germline, CDR1 SGHRS and CDR2 YFSETQ. The length of the CDR3 is 13 residues. This CDR3 is CASSLGQGNGYTF. For the CDR3, the DNA is TGCGCCAGCAGCCTGGGACAGGGTAATGGCTACACCTTC.

The CDR3 nucleotides are TGTGCCTGGAGTCACGGGGGGGGTGCCGAAGCTTTCTTT. Protein: CAWSHGGGAEAFF. This rearrangement joins TRBV30 to TRBJ1-1; D might be TRBD1 (5 bases). V was pared by 2 bases and J by 8 bases, with 15 bases between. Germline V gene sequence: CDR1 GTSNPN, CDR2 SVGIG (reference sequence). The CDR3 contains 13 residues.

This chain links TRBV9 with TRBJ1-2; weak D call: TRBD1 (5 bases). CDR3 size: 16 residues. CDR1 and CDR2 (germline): SGDLS, YYNGEE. V was clipped by 3 bases and J by 5 bases, with 20 bases between them. CDR3 coding DNA: TGTGCCAGCAGCGCGGGGGGTGGGAGGGAGGGGTATGGCTACACCTTC. Translating gives CASSAGGGREGYGYTF.

The chain uses TRBV29-1 and TRBJ2-2, with 9 bases lining up with TRBD2. Looked up from germline, CDR1 is SQVTM and CDR2 is ANQGSEA. After removal of 5 bases from V and 3 bases from J, the junction contained 7 bases not matched to a gene. This CDR3 has 15 amino acids. CDR3 sequence: CSVLSSGAYTGELFF. CDR3 DNA sequence: TGCAGCGTTTTGTCTAGCGGGGCTTACACCGGGGAGCTGTTTTTT.

The rearrangement joins TRBV5-1 to TRBJ2-3; D perhaps matches TRBD1 (5 bases). CDR3 size: 14 residues. The ends were cut back, 1 base at V and 5 bases at J, with 11 bases in the middle. Germline V lookup: CDR1 SGHRS, CDR2 YFSETQ. The CDR3 bases are TGCGCCAGCAGCTTGTTTCAGGGTGAAGATACGCAGTATTTT. Translation: CASSLFQGEDTQYF.